This entry lists 30 T cell receptor beta chains sequenced from one sample in a study of OX40 agonist ivuxolimab in advanced cancers. Repertoires were generated with immunoSEQ multiplex PCR, while TCRdb's copy carries only in-frame clones and drops some. Of tens of thousands of clones in the sample, 70% to 90% are singletons; the top ten hold about 10%. This specimen was CD4+ or CD8+ T cells sorted from blood, taken in a trial of the OX40 agonist ivuxolimab. Source of these receptors: an adult with an advanced solid tumor such as melanoma, head and neck, liver or kidney cancer.

Only one count was recorded for this clone. The V call is TRBV28, the J call TRBJ2-4; 7 nucleotides agree with TRBD1. Germline loops: CDR1 MDHEN, CDR2 SYDVKM. Trimming removed 4 bases from V and 0 bases from J; junction bases left unmatched: 15. This CDR3 region has 19 residues. The CDR3 DNA is TGTGCCAGCAGTTCCCACCGGGACAGCAGAATGCTAGCCAAAAACATTCAGTACTTC. As protein: CASSSHRDSRMLAKNIQYF. Full variable domain (outside the CDR3, taken from reference TRBV28 and TRBJ2-4): DVKVTQSSRYLVKRTGEKVFLECVQDMDHENMFWYRQDPGLGLRLIYFSYDVKMKEKGDIPEGYSVSREKKERFSLILESASTNQTSMYLCASSSHRDSRMLAKNIQYFGAGTRLSVL.

The genes are TRBV28 and TRBJ1-2; D remains unclear. Germline V gene data show CDR1 as MDHEN and CDR2 as SYDVKM. Trimming shortened V by 7 bases and J by 6 bases, and 12 bases separated the two germline ends. The CDR3 loop spans 12 amino acids. The CDR3 DNA reads as TGTGCCAGCACCCGAACGAGGAATGGCTACACCTTC. It is translated as CASTRTRNGYTF.

CDR3 nucleotides: TGTGCCTGGGTGTCCGATAGCGGGAGTGGGACCCAGTACTTC. Protein sequence: CAWVSDSGSGTQYF. V and J are TRBV30 and TRBJ2-5, with TRBD2 matching over 9 bases. V lost 5 bases to trimming and J lost 7 bases; unmatched junction nucleotides: 11. Germline lookup yields CDR1 GTSNPN and CDR2 SVGIG (reference sequence). This CDR3 has 14 amino acids.

The genes are TRBV6-5 and TRBJ1-5; D is ambiguous. Germline loops: CDR1 MNHEY, CDR2 SVGAGI. V lost 10 bases and J 4 bases, leaving 11 bases between the germline ends. The CDR3 contains 12 residues. The CDR3 region has the DNA TGTGCCAACAAGGGTCCTAATCAGCCCCAGCATTTT. Encoded protein: CANKGPNQPQHF.

This clone was detected once. This sequence joins TRBV10-3 and TRBJ1-2; D unresolved. The CDR3 loop spans 12 amino acids. The V gene's germline CDR1 is ENHRY and CDR2 SYGVKD. The germline V and J ends were trimmed by 7 bases and 9 bases, with 15 bases remaining between them. This chain's CDR3 is CAITPGEGRYTF. CDR3 nucleotides: TGTGCCATCACCCCCGGGGAGGGCCGCTACACCTTC.

The rearrangement links TRBV28 to TRBJ1-4; D is perhaps TRBD1 (5 bases). Germline V CDR1 and CDR2: MDHEN, SYDVKM. This CDR3 spans 15 amino acids. V was clipped by 5 bases and J by 4 bases, with 14 bases between them. CDR3 bases: TGTGCCAGCAGTGCCGCCGGGACGGTTAATGAAAAACTGTTTTTT. Its protein product is CASSAAGTVNEKLFF.

The chain couples TRBV11-3 to TRBJ2-2, with 9 bases lining up with TRBD1. V lost 5 bases and J lost 6; bases outside the gene matches: 7. This CDR3 has 15 amino acids. Germline V gives CDR1 SGHNT, CDR2 YENEEA. The CDR3 bases are TGTGCCAGCAGCCCCGGGACAGGGTTATCCGGGGAGCTGTTTTTT. As protein: CASSPGTGLSGELFF. Filled out from reference TRBV11-3 and TRBJ2-2, the complete variable domain reads EAGVVQSPRYKIIEKKQPVAFWCNPISGHNTLYWYLQNLGQGPELLIRYENEEAVDDSQLPKDRFSAERLKGVDSTLKIQPAELGDSAVYLCASSPGTGLSGELFFGEGSRLTVL.

This chain links TRBV5-1 with TRBJ2-3; maybe TRBD2 (6 bases). The germline V and J ends were trimmed by 1 base and 0 bases, with 12 bases remaining between them. Germline-derived CDR1 and CDR2 are SGHRS and YFSETQ. CDR3 length: 16 residues. The CDR3 reads CASSLKPSDSTDTQYF. The CDR3 DNA reads as TGCGCCAGCAGCTTGAAGCCTAGCGATAGCACAGATACGCAGTATTTT. The variable domain in full, with the rest retrieved from reference TRBV5-1 and TRBJ2-3, is KAGVTQTPRYLIKTRGQQVTLSCSPISGHRSVSWYQQTPGQGLQFLFEYFSETQRNKGNFPGRFSGRQFSNSRSEMNVSTLELGDSALYLCASSLKPSDSTDTQYFGPGTRLTVL.

The J gene is TRBJ2-1, the V gene TRBV27; TRBD2 matches 12 bases. The length of the CDR3 is 16 residues. After removal of 6 bases from V and 7 bases from J, the junction contained 10 bases not matched to a gene. Germline V gene sequence: CDR1 MNHEY, CDR2 SMNVEV (reference sequence). The CDR3, as DNA: TGTGCCAGCAGCTCTGGGACTAGCGGGTCTCAGAATGAGCAGTTCTTC. Encoded protein: CASSSGTSGSQNEQFF.

The V gene is TRBV6-6, the J gene TRBJ2-3; the D gene could be TRBD1 or TRBD2 (5 bases each). Germline loops: CDR1 MNHNY, CDR2 SVGAGI (reference sequence). The CDR3 spans 14 residues. Trimming took off 2 bases at V and 2 bases at J, with 8 bases between the two ends. CDR3 nucleotide sequence: TGTGCCAGCAGTTACCTGGGGACCACAGATACGCAGTATTTT. This codes for CASSYLGTTDTQYF.

The V and J genes are TRBV6-6 and TRBJ2-7; a weak D match, TRBD1 (5 bases). Looked up from germline, CDR1 is MNHNY and CDR2 is SVGAGI (reference sequence). The CDR3 has 11 residues. V lost 6 bases and J lost 3, with 6 bases in between. CDR3 sequence: CASRGDYEQYF. Here the CDR3 DNA reads TGTGCCAGCAGAGGGGACTACGAGCAGTACTTC.

The chain employs TRBV18 and TRBJ1-3; D gene ambiguous. Trimming shortened V by 2 bases and J by 4 bases, and 6 bases separated the two germline ends. CDR3 length equals 13 residues. Looked up from germline, CDR1 is KGHSH and CDR2 is LQKENI. DNA of the CDR3: TGTGCCAGCTCACCAGCATCCGGAAACACCATATATTTT. Its translation is CASSPASGNTIYF.

The chain links TRBV5-8 to TRBJ2-3; D is undetermined. The germline V and J ends were trimmed by 3 bases and 6 bases, with 5 bases remaining between them. The CDR3 sequence is 11 residues long. Per the germline V gene, CDR1 is SGHTS and CDR2 is YDEGEE. This chain's CDR3 is CASSYGDTQYF. The CDR3, as DNA: TGTGCCAGCAGCTACGGGGATACGCAGTATTTT.

This chain connects TRBV14 to TRBJ2-5, with 7 bases that match TRBD2. Per the germline V gene, CDR1 is SGHDN and CDR2 is FVKESK. V was clipped by 4 bases and J by 7 bases; unmatched bases: 12. This CDR3 is 15 amino acids long. DNA of the CDR3: TGTGCCAGCAGCCCCTCCACGGGGGGAGTGGGGACCCAGTACTTC. It encodes CASSPSTGGVGTQYF.

The V call is TRBV5-1, the J call TRBJ2-1; D unclear. Germline-derived CDR1 and CDR2 are SGHRS and YFSETQ. The CDR3 runs to 15 residues. The V and J ends lost 0 bases and 4 bases respectively, with 11 bases between them. CDR3 protein: CASSLETSPYNEQFF. Written as DNA, the CDR3 is TGCGCCAGCAGCTTGGAGACCTCCCCTTACAATGAGCAGTTCTTC. Drawing the rest from reference TRBV5-1 and TRBJ2-1, the complete variable domain is KAGVTQTPRYLIKTRGQQVTLSCSPISGHRSVSWYQQTPGQGLQFLFEYFSETQRNKGNFPGRFSGRQFSNSRSEMNVSTLELGDSALYLCASSLETSPYNEQFFGPGTRLTVL.

The chain carries TRBV28 and TRBJ2-7; the match to TRBD1 covers 7 bases. Per germline, CDR1 MDHEN and CDR2 SYDVKM. CDR3 length equals 15 residues. V shed 6 bases, J shed 0 bases, and the junction held 8 bases outside the gene matches. The CDR3 sequence: CASSFPQGDSYEQYF. For the CDR3, the DNA is TGTGCCAGCAGCTTCCCCCAGGGGGACTCCTACGAGCAGTACTTC.

This clone was counted only a few times. The chain links TRBV5-1 to TRBJ1-1; the D is unclear. The V end was cut by 8 bases, the J end by 1 base, with 15 bases between. The CDR3 covers 14 residues. Germline V gene data show CDR1 as SGHRS and CDR2 as YFSETQ. This chain's CDR3 is CASSVSPRNTEAFF. Written as DNA, the CDR3 is TGCGCCAGTTCGGTGTCCCCTCGGAACACTGAAGCTTTCTTT.

This rearrangement joins TRBV14 to TRBJ2-1; maybe TRBD2 (5 bases). Trimming cost V 7 bases and J 0 bases, with 13 bases left between them. CDR3 size: 15 residues. CDR1 is SGHDN, CDR2 FVKESK, per germline. CDR3 residues: CASTSGVSSYNEQFF. The CDR3 DNA sequence: TGTGCCAGCACTTCCGGGGTTAGCTCCTACAATGAGCAGTTCTTC. The whole variable domain, remainder taken from reference TRBV14 and TRBJ2-1, is EAGVTQFPSHSVIEKGQTVTLRCDPISGHDNLYWYRRVMGKEIKFLLHFVKESKQDESGMPNNRFLAERTGGTYSTLKVQPAELEDSGVYFCASTSGVSSYNEQFFGPGTRLTVL.

This rearrangement joins TRBV5-1 to TRBJ2-7; TRBD2 aligns across 13 bases. CDR3 length: 14 amino acids. Germline trimming cut 2 bases from V and 9 bases from J; bases unmatched to any gene: 5. Looked up from germline, CDR1 is SGHRS and CDR2 is YFSETQ. The CDR3 sequence: CASSFGLAGEGQYF. CDR3 DNA: TGCGCCAGCAGCTTCGGACTAGCGGGAGAAGGGCAGTACTTC. The whole variable domain, filled in from reference TRBV5-1 and TRBJ2-7, reads KAGVTQTPRYLIKTRGQQVTLSCSPISGHRSVSWYQQTPGQGLQFLFEYFSETQRNKGNFPGRFSGRQFSNSRSEMNVSTLELGDSALYLCASSFGLAGEGQYFGPGTRLTVT.

The table lists this clone with a few counts. The CDR3 is CASSLTVGTDTQYF. The CDR3 DNA is TGCGCCAGCAGTCTTACAGTGGGCACAGATACGCAGTATTTT. The rearrangement links TRBV4-1 to TRBJ2-3; no definite D call. Deletions cut 6 bases from V and 1 base from J, with 11 bases between. From germline, CDR1 is MGHRA and CDR2 YSYEKL. CDR3 length: 14 residues.

The J gene is TRBJ2-5, the V gene TRBV30, with a weak D call TRBD2 (5 bases). V was trimmed by 5 bases and J by 0 bases, leaving 7 bases between them. The V gene's germline CDR1 is GTSNPN and CDR2 SVGIG (reference sequence). The CDR3 is 12 residues long. CDR3 protein: CAWGRNQETQYF. CDR3 coding DNA: TGTGCCTGGGGGAGAAACCAAGAGACCCAGTACTTC.

V and J are TRBV6-6 and TRBJ2-1; TRBD1 aligns across 8 bases. The trim removed 2 bases at V and 9 bases at J, leaving 6 bases unmatched. This CDR3 is 14 amino acids long. Germline CDR1 reads MNHNY; CDR2 reads SVGAGI (reference sequence). The CDR3 spells CASSYGQGRGEQFF. The CDR3 bases are TGTGCCAGCAGTTACGGACAGGGCCGGGGTGAGCAGTTCTTC.

The chain joins TRBV29-1 to TRBJ2-2; 7 positions match TRBD2. The trim removed 3 bases at V and 2 bases at J, leaving 6 bases unmatched. In germline, CDR1 is SQVTM, CDR2 ANQGSEA. The CDR3 is 15 amino acids. The CDR3 nucleotides read TGCAGCGTTGACGCTAGCGGAGCCAACACCGGGGAGCTGTTTTTT. This translates into CSVDASGANTGELFF.

The rearrangement links TRBV9 to TRBJ2-1; possibly TRBD2 for D (6 bases). V gave up 0 bases and J gave up 8 bases, with 15 bases separating them. The length of the CDR3 is 15 residues. Per germline, CDR1 SGDLS and CDR2 YYNGEE. CDR3 coding DNA: TGTGCCAGCAGCGTAGGAGGCCTAGCGCGGGATGAGCAGTTCTTC. Translating it yields CASSVGGLARDEQFF.

The chain joins TRBV2 to TRBJ1-2; 8 bases line up with TRBD1. V dropped 6 bases and J dropped 3; count of bases not matched to a gene: 3. CDR1 and CDR2 from the germline V gene are SNHLY and FYNNEI. This CDR3 is 13 amino acids long. In nucleotides, the CDR3 is TGTGCCAGCAGGACAGGGGTATACTATGGCTACACCTTC. Protein: CASRTGVYYGYTF.

The count of this clone is one. V usage is TRBV5-1 and J usage is TRBJ2-3; unclear D gene. Germline V gene lookup returns CDR1 SGHRS and CDR2 YFSETQ. V shed 4 bases and J shed 4 bases, with 13 bases lying between them. CDR3 length: 14 residues. CDR3 sequence reads: CASSQRRTADTQYF. The CDR3 nucleotides are TGCGCCAGCAGCCAGAGACGTACCGCAGATACGCAGTATTTT.

J is TRBJ1-1 and V is TRBV2; D gene unclear. The germline gives CDR1 SNHLY, CDR2 FYNNEI. The CDR3 is made up of 16 amino acids. V was trimmed by 5 bases and J by 1 base, leaving 17 bases between them. The CDR3 DNA follows: TGTGCCAGCAGTCTTACGGTGGCGGGAACGAACACTGAAGCTTTCTTT. Its translation is CASSLTVAGTNTEAFF.

The J gene is TRBJ1-3, the V gene TRBV5-5; TRBD1 might be the D (5 bases). Per the germline V gene, CDR1 is SGHKS and CDR2 is YYEKEE (reference sequence). This CDR3 has 14 residues. Trimming shortened V by 1 base and J by 7 bases, and 12 bases separated the two germline ends. The CDR3, as DNA: TGTGCCAGCAGCTTGTCTGGGACCTCCAACACCATATATTTT. Translated, it gives CASSLSGTSNTIYF.

This sequence joins TRBV6-6 and TRBJ2-5; D is ambiguous. V was shortened by 0 bases and J by 5 bases, with 16 bases between the two germline ends. From germline, CDR1 is MNHNY and CDR2 SVGAGI (reference sequence). The CDR3 runs 16 residues. The CDR3 DNA sequence: TGTGCCAGCAGTTACTCTGGTGGTTTAGGGATGGAGACCCAGTACTTC. The encoded protein is CASSYSGGLGMETQYF.

V gene TRBV27 combines with J gene TRBJ2-1; weak D call: TRBD1 (6 bases). Trimming stripped 5 bases from V and 2 bases from J, with 13 bases between. CDR1 and CDR2 from the germline V gene are MNHEY and SMNVEV (reference sequence). The CDR3 extends over 15 amino acids. The CDR3 loop is CASSPRQAPYNEQFF. Here the CDR3 DNA reads TGTGCCAGCAGTCCCCGACAGGCACCCTACAATGAGCAGTTCTTC.